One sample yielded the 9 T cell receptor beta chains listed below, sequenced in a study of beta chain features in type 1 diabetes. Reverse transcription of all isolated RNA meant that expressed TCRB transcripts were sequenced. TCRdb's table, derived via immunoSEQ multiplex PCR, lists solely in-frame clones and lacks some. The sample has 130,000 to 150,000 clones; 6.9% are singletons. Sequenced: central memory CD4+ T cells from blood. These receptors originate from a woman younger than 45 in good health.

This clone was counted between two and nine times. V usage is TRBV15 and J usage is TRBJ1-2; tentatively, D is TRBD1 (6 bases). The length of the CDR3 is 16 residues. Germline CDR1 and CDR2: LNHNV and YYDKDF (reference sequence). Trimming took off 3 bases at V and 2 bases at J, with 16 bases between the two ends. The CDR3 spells CATSRAGTLRNYGYTF. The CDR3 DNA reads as TGTGCCACCAGCAGGGCCGGGACATTGCGAAACTATGGCTACACCTTC.

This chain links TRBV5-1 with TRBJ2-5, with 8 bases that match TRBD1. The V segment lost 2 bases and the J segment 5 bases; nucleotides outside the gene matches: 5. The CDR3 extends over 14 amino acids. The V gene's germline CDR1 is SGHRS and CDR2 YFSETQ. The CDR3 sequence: CASSFTGGYETQYF. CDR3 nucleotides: TGCGCCAGCAGCTTCACAGGGGGTTACGAGACCCAGTACTTC.

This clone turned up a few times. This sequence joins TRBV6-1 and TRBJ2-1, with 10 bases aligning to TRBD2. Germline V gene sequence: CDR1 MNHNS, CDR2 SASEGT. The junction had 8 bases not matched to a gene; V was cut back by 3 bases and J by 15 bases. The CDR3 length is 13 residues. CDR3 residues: CASSEVLAGVVFF. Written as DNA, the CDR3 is TGTGCCAGCAGTGAGGTCCTAGCGGGAGTCGTGTTCTTC.

CDR3 loop: CASSPSGQGSFGYTF. The CDR3 DNA follows: TGTGCCAGCTCACCCTCGGGACAGGGGTCATTCGGCTACACCTTC. This chain links TRBV18 with TRBJ1-2, with TRBD1 identical over 10 bases. Trimming took 3 bases from V and 8 from J; bases not matched to a gene: 9. The CDR3 runs to 15 residues. Germline V gene data show CDR1 as KGHSH and CDR2 as LQKENI.

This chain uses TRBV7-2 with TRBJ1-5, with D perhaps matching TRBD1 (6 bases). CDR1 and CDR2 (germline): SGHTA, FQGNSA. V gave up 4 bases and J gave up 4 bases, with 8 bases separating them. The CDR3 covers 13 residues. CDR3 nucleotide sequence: TGTGCCAGCAGCTCACAGGGAAATCAGCCCCAGCATTTT. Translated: CASSSQGNQPQHF.

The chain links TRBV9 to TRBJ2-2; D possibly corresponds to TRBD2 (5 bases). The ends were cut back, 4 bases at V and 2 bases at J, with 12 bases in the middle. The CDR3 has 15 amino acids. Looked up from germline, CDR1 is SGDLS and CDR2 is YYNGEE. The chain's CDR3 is CASSPRGRNTGELFF. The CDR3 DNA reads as TGTGCCAGCAGCCCGCGCGGGCGCAACACCGGGGAGCTGTTTTTT.

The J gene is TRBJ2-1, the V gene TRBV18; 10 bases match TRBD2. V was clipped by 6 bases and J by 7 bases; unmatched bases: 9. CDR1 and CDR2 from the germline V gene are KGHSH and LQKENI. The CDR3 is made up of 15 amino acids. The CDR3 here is CASSPNFSGGNEQFF. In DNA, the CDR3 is TGTGCCAGCTCCCCCAATTTTAGCGGGGGGAATGAGCAGTTCTTC.

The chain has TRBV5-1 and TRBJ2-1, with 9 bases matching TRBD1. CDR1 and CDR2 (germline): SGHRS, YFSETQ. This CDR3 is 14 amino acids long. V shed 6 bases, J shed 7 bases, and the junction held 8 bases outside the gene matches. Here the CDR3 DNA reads TGCGCCAGCAAAAGGACAGGGGCTGGGAATGAGCAGTTCTTC. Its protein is CASKRTGAGNEQFF.

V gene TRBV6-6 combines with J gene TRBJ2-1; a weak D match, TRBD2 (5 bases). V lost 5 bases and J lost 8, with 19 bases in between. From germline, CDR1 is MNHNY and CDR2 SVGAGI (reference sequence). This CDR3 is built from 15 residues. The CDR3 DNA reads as TGTGCCAGCAGTACCGGCCGGGGTGTTTTGGATGAGCAGTTCTTC. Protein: CASSTGRGVLDEQFF.